A single sample gave rise to the 2 T cell receptor beta chains below, sequenced in a study of T cell changes during pregnancy in multiple sclerosis. Produced via immunoSEQ multiplex PCR; TCRdb's table is partial and in-frame only. The profile shows 95,000 to 100,000 clones, just over 90% of them singletons. The sequencing used peripheral blood, collected after pregnancy. The source is a female donor in good health, enrolled as a control in a pregnancy study.

The rearrangement uses TRBV7-2 and TRBJ2-7; TRBD1 aligns across 8 bases. The CDR3 is 15 residues long. Trimming cost V 5 bases and J 3 bases; bases outside gene matches: 9. Germline assignment: CDR1 SGHTA and CDR2 FQGNSA. CDR3 coding DNA: TGTGCCAGCAGCGTTGGGACAGGAGCATTCTACGAGCAGTACTTC. It is translated as CASSVGTGAFYEQYF.

The rearrangement links TRBV15 to TRBJ2-7; 8 bases line up with TRBD1. From germline, CDR1 is LNHNV and CDR2 YYDKDF (reference sequence). This CDR3 has 15 amino acids. Trimming removed 1 base from V and 4 bases from J; junction bases left unmatched: 6. As DNA, the CDR3 is TGTGCCACCAGCAGAGGCCGGACAGGGAATTACGAGCAGTACTTC. Translated, it gives CATSRGRTGNYEQYF.